Sequencing of this T cell receptor beta chain was carried out in a study of T cell changes during pregnancy in multiple sclerosis. Repertoires were generated with immunoSEQ multiplex PCR, while TCRdb's copy carries only in-frame clones and drops some. The data contain around 69,000 clones, 85% to 95% of them singletons. This CDR3 has 14 residues. Germline-derived CDR1 and CDR2 are SGHAT and FQNNGV. V lost 2 bases to trimming and J lost 5 bases, with 10 bases between them. This sequence joins TRBV11-2 and TRBJ2-1; maybe TRBD2 (5 bases). This receptor was taken from a female donor with multiple sclerosis, enrolled in a pregnancy study. The sample was peripheral blood, taken in the third trimester of pregnancy. The CDR3 protein is CASSLNSGHNEQFF. DNA for the CDR3: TGTGCCAGCAGCTTAAACAGCGGCCACAATGAGCAGTTCTTC. The variable domain in full, completed from reference TRBV11-2 and TRBJ2-1, reads EAGVAQSPRYKIIEKRQSVAFWCNPISGHATLYWYQQILGQGPKLLIQFQNNGVVDDSQLPKDRFSAERLKGVDSTLKIQPAKLEDSAVYLCASSLNSGHNEQFFGPGTRLTVL.